This T cell receptor (beta chain) was sequenced for a study of blood T cell repertoires in COVID-19. Study background: Both acute and convalescent COVID-19 samples were obtained from the United States, Italy and Spain.

Germline V CDR1 and CDR2: LGHNT, FRNRAP. The CDR3 totals 13 residues. Trimming took 4 bases from V and 3 from J, leaving 10 bases between them. Assay: immunoSEQ multiplex PCR; the TCRdb copy retains only in-frame clones and omits some. The repertoire has a few hundred thousand clones, about 89% of them found once; the top ten carry around 6.6%. Sequenced: peripheral blood. The sequence derives from a man younger than 35 who had recovered from COVID-19. The chain joins TRBV12-5 to TRBJ2-7; D possibly corresponds to TRBD2 (6 bases). The CDR3 DNA reads as TGTGCTAGTGGTTCCAGCGGGTACTACGAGCAGTACTTC. This encodes CASGSSGYYEQYF. The variable domain in full, completed from reference TRBV12-5 and TRBJ2-7, reads DARVTQTPRHKVTEMGQEVTMRCQPILGHNTVFWYRQTMMQGLELLAYFRNRAPLDDSGMPKDRFSAEMPDATLATLKIQPSEPRDSAVYFCASGSSGYYEQYFGPGTRLTVT.